This T cell receptor beta chain was profiled in a study of cytomegalovirus exposure and HLA in healthy donors. Across the whole study: A prior study identified 120 million or so unique TCR beta sequences from about 179 million T cells.

A word on this clone: Its specificity is not known.

A multiplex PCR was run with 60 Vbeta primers and 13 Jbeta primers. The table came from immunoSEQ multiplex PCR; TCRdb's copy has only in-frame clones and leaves some out. The sample has 90,000 to 110,000 clones, under 85% seen once. General study results and limits: When the data were analyzed later, several of the most significant clusters appeared to be linked to common viral pathogens. A few chains linked to CMV were shown in vitro to be specific for CMV antigens. One cluster of highly shared sequence variants probably arose as a sequencing artifact.

V trimming: 3 bases; J trimming: 6 bases; junction bases outside the gene matches: 18. The germline V gene encodes CDR1 SGHRS and CDR2 YFSETQ. The CDR3 is 19 amino acids. The TCR sequence derives from a man aged 25-40 years in good health and CMV-seronegative. The sequenced sample consisted of PBMCs. The chain uses TRBV5-1 and TRBJ2-3, with 11 bases identical to TRBD2. The CDR3 DNA sequence: TGCGCCAGCAGCTCATTGAGTAGCGGGAGGGCCTCCAAACTGGATACGCAGTATTTT. It yields the protein CASSSLSSGRASKLDTQYF.